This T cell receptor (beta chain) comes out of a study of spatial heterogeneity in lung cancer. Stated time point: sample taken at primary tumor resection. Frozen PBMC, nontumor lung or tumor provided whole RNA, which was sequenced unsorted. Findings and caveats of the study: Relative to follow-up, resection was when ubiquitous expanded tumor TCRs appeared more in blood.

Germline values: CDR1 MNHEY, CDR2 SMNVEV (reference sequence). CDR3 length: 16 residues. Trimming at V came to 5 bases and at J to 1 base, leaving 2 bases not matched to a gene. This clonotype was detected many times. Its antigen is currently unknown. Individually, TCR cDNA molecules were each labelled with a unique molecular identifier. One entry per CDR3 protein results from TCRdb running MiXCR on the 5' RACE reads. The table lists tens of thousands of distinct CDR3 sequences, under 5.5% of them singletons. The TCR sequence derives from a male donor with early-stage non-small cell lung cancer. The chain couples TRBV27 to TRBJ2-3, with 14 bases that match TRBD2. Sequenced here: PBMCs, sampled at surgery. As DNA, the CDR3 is TGTGCCAGCAGTCTGGGACTAGCGGGGGGCACAGATACGCAGTATTTT. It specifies CASSLGLAGGTDTQYF.